The 15 T cell receptor beta chains below were found in one sample sequenced in a study of cytotoxic CD8 clonotypes in ibrutinib-treated CLL. The method was immunoSEQ multiplex PCR; TCRdb's version includes in-frame clones alone and lacks a portion of them. The table records approximately 350,000 clones, 67% of them present only once. Sample: PBMCs, taken after 36 months of ibrutinib treatment. These receptors all come from a human donor with chronic lymphocytic leukemia.

This clone came up a few times. As DNA, the CDR3 is TGTGCCAGCAAGGGGGATGGTAATTCACCCCTCCACTTT. Translated: CASKGDGNSPLHF. The V call is TRBV2, the J call TRBJ1-6, with D perhaps TRBD1 (6 bases). V was pared by 7 bases and J by 6 bases, with 10 bases between. Germline V lookup: CDR1 SNHLY, CDR2 FYNNEI. This CDR3 spans 13 amino acids.

J is TRBJ1-3 and V is TRBV25-1; possible D gene TRBD1, 5 bases. Trimming shortened V by 1 base and J by 0 bases, and 10 bases separated the two germline ends. The CDR3 has 16 residues. From germline, CDR1 is MGHDK and CDR2 SYGVNS. CDR3 amino acids: CASSEWGQTSGNTIYF. The CDR3 DNA is TGTGCCAGCAGTGAATGGGGCCAAACCTCTGGAAACACCATATATTTT.

This CDR3 is CAISADRNYEQYF. CDR3 bases: TGTGCCATCAGTGCAGACCGAAACTACGAGCAGTACTTC. V usage is TRBV10-3 and J usage is TRBJ2-7; D is undetermined. This CDR3 spans 13 amino acids. Germline CDR1 reads ENHRY; CDR2 reads SYGVKD. V was shortened by 4 bases and J by 3 bases, with 10 bases between the two germline ends.

This clone turned up a few times. DNA of the CDR3: TGTGCCAGCTCAGAACTACAGGGTTTCGGTGAGCAGTTCTTC. It yields the protein CASSELQGFGEQFF. J is TRBJ2-1 and V is TRBV18; D possibly corresponds to TRBD1 (6 bases). The CDR3 is made up of 14 amino acids. V gave up 5 bases and J gave up 9 bases, with 17 bases separating them. Germline V CDR1 and CDR2: KGHSH, LQKENI.

The rearrangement joins TRBV5-1 to TRBJ1-1; maybe TRBD1 (5 bases). In germline, CDR1 is SGHRS, CDR2 YFSETQ. The CDR3 is 14 residues long. With 0 bases removed from V and 10 bases from J, the gap between germline ends came to 16 bases. This CDR3 is CASSLGRQSPGAFF. The CDR3 DNA reads as TGCGCCAGCAGCTTGGGTAGACAGAGCCCCGGAGCTTTCTTT.

The V gene is TRBV5-1, the J gene TRBJ2-2; 7 bases align to TRBD2. CDR1 SGHRS and CDR2 YFSETQ come from the germline V gene. V shed 4 bases, J shed 7 bases, and the junction held 4 bases outside the gene matches. This CDR3 is built from 13 residues. The CDR3 reads CASSPWEGGELFF. CDR3 nucleotide sequence: TGCGCCAGCAGCCCCTGGGAGGGCGGGGAGCTGTTTTTT.

The chain has TRBV11-1 and TRBJ2-5; the D gene could be TRBD1 or TRBD2 (6 bases each). V gave up 2 bases and J gave up 5 bases, with 12 bases separating them. Germline CDR1 is SGHAT and CDR2 is FQDESV (reference sequence). The length of the CDR3 is 14 residues. The CDR3 here is CASSLWGAWETQYF. For the CDR3, the DNA is TGTGCCAGCAGCTTATGGGGGGCTTGGGAGACCCAGTACTTC.

The chain combines TRBV18 with TRBJ1-1, with D uncertain. V lost 6 bases, J lost 1 base, and 21 bases lay in between. Germline V gene lookup returns CDR1 KGHSH and CDR2 LQKENI. The CDR3 has 17 residues. The DNA of the CDR3 is TGTGCCAGCTCCGGAAAAGGCGACCTCGTCGCGAACACTGAAGCTTTCTTT. It yields the protein CASSGKGDLVANTEAFF.

The J gene is TRBJ2-7, the V gene TRBV6-5, with TRBD1 matching 8 bases. This CDR3 comprises 14 residues. J was trimmed by 4 bases and V by 6 bases; bases with no gene match: 8. Germline V lookup: CDR1 MNHEY, CDR2 SVGAGI. The CDR3 reads CASRMTGDRYEQYF. CDR3 nucleotide sequence: TGTGCCAGCAGAATGACAGGGGATAGGTACGAGCAGTACTTC.

The gene calls are TRBV5-6 and TRBJ1-1; 7 positions agree with TRBD1. The germline V gene has CDR1 SGHDT and CDR2 YYEEEE. V lost 4 bases and J lost 4; bases outside the gene matches: 4. This CDR3 spans 13 amino acids. CDR3 residues: CASSPGQFTEAFF. The DNA for the CDR3 is TGTGCCAGCAGCCCGGGACAGTTCACTGAAGCTTTCTTT. Complete variable domain (other parts from reference TRBV5-6 and TRBJ1-1): DAGVTQSPTHLIKTRGQQVTLRCSPKSGHDTVSWYQQALGQGPQFIFQYYEEEERQRGNFPDRFSGHQFPNYSSELNVNALLLGDSALYLCASSPGQFTEAFFGQGTRLTVV.

V is TRBV2 and J is TRBJ2-7; 11 nucleotides match TRBD2. The germline V gene has CDR1 SNHLY and CDR2 FYNNEI. The CDR3 spans 15 residues. The junction had 5 bases not matched to a gene; V was cut back by 4 bases and J by 3 bases. CDR3 amino acids: CASSGLAGRLYEQYF. The CDR3 region has the DNA TGTGCCAGCAGTGGACTAGCGGGAAGGCTCTACGAGCAGTACTTC.

The rearrangement uses TRBV29-1 and TRBJ2-2, with D possibly called TRBD1 or TRBD2 (6 bases each). The CDR3 extends over 15 amino acids. Germline-derived CDR1 and CDR2 are SQVTM and ANQGSEA. The V gene lost 4 bases and the J gene lost 3 bases, with 15 bases spanning the gap. CDR3 region: CSVGPGGYDTGELFF. CDR3 DNA: TGCAGCGTTGGCCCCGGGGGCTACGACACCGGGGAGCTGTTTTTT.

This chain joins TRBV6-5 and TRBJ2-7; 7 bases are a match to TRBD2. Germline-derived CDR1 and CDR2 are MNHEY and SVGAGI. The CDR3 length is 13 residues. V lost 5 bases, J lost 2 bases, and 3 bases stayed unmatched. In DNA form, the CDR3 reads TGTGCCAGCAGTCCTGGGAGGGCCTACGAGCAGTACTTC. Translating gives CASSPGRAYEQYF.

The rearrangement links TRBV30 to TRBJ1-5; D ambiguous. Germline CDR1 and CDR2: GTSNPN and SVGIG (reference sequence). Trimming shortened V by 0 bases and J by 0 bases, and 12 bases separated the two germline ends. The CDR3 length is 16 residues. The CDR3: CAWSVRPFRSNQPQHF. For the CDR3, the DNA is TGTGCCTGGAGTGTACGACCCTTCCGTAGCAATCAGCCCCAGCATTTT.

The V and J genes are TRBV7-6 and TRBJ2-1; no reliable D call. Germline values: CDR1 SGHVS, CDR2 FNYEAQ. The CDR3 totals 12 residues. V was clipped by 0 bases and J by 9 bases, with 6 bases between them. CDR3 nucleotides: TGTGCCAGCAGCTTAGCTAACGGTGAGCAGTTCTTC. Translating gives CASSLANGEQFF.